This T cell receptor beta chain was sequenced in a study of vaccination effects on CD4 cells after COVID-19. CDR3 length: 12 amino acids. V dropped 7 bases and J dropped 4 bases, with 10 bases sitting between them. The germline gives CDR1 SNHLY, CDR2 FYNNEI. General study points: Clones that were induced by infection or by vaccine showed marked contraction late after vaccination.

Remarks on this clone: What it binds is not known.

Measured with immunoSEQ multiplex PCR; TCRdb has only the in-frame clones, and not every one. The table includes tens of thousands of clones, roughly 81% detected once. Before sequencing, viral peptide pools were used by the ViraFEST assay to expand antigen-specific CD4+ T cells. At the end of 10 days of culture, CD4+ T cells were isolated. Participants received two doses of either the BNT162b2 or mRNA-1273 vaccine. Nucleocapsid antibodies stayed negative before and after vaccination, showing no earlier SARS-CoV-2 infection. Wells containing roughly 1.8 million PBMC each were cultured with around 9.1 IU/ml IL-2 and approximately 10 ug/ml peptides.

The receptor comes from a human donor who received a COVID-19 vaccine. The chain is built from TRBV2 and TRBJ2-5; D is perhaps TRBD2 (5 bases). The sequenced sample was CD4+ T cells from PBMCs cultured with HCoV-229E spike peptides, obtained after COVID-19 vaccination. The CDR3 DNA reads as TGTGCCAGCATGCGGGTCTTAGAGACCCAGTACTTC. Residues: CASMRVLETQYF.